The table lists the clone carrying this T cell receptor (beta chain) with a few counts. Its antigen is not known. This record belongs to a study of response to subunit inactivated influenza vaccine. TCRdb re-called the RT-PCR reads through MiXCR, storing one row per CDR3 protein. The profile shows hundreds of thousands of distinct CDR3 sequences, around 25% of them singletons. Germline lookup yields CDR1 SGHTA and CDR2 FQGNSA. The CDR3 is 15 amino acids. Trimming took 5 bases from V and 6 from J; bases not matched to a gene: 8. Notes on the study in general: Every seasonal influenza vaccination brings in few new T cells, the authors suggested.

Sequences were derived from CD4+ T cells sorted from PBMCs, sampled 4 to 6 days after vaccination. This sequence was found in a man aged 50 to 60 who received an inactivated influenza vaccine. This chain connects TRBV7-2 to TRBJ2-2; TRBD1 aligns across 8 bases. In DNA, the CDR3 is TGTGCCAGCAGCCTAGGACAGGGAAGGTCCGGGGAGCTGTTTTTT. Protein sequence: CASSLGQGRSGELFF.